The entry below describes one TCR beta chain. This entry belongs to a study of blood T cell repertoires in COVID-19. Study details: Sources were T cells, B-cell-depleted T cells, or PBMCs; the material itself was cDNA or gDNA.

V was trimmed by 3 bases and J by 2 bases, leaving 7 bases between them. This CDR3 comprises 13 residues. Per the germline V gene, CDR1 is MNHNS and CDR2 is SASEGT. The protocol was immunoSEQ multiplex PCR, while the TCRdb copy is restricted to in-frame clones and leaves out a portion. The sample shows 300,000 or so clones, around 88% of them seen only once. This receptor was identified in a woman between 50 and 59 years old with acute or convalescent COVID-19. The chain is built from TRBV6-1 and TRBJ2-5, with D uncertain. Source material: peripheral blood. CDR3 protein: CASSDRSQETQYF. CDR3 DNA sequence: TGTGCCAGCAGTGACCGGAGTCAAGAGACCCAGTACTTC.